One and the same sample provided the 16 T cell receptor beta chains below, sequenced in a study of blood T cell repertoires in COVID-19. Profiling relied on immunoSEQ multiplex PCR, and the TCRdb table lists in-frame clones only, not all of them. The repertoire holds around 240,000 clones, with around 88% as singletons. Sequenced sample: peripheral blood. These receptors all come from a woman between 25 and 40 years old who had recovered from COVID-19.

The sample holds one count of this clone. The genes are TRBV6-5 and TRBJ2-3; D gene uncertain. Germline V lookup: CDR1 MNHEY, CDR2 SVGAGI. Trimming shortened V by 8 bases and J by 2 bases, and 14 bases separated the two germline ends. The CDR3 is made up of 14 amino acids. The CDR3 protein is CASSQASHTDTQYF. Here the CDR3 DNA reads TGTGCCAGCTCTCAGGCCTCCCACACAGATACGCAGTATTTT.

This clone was observed a handful of times. This chain joins TRBV11-2 and TRBJ1-5, with 9 bases aligning to TRBD1. Germline lookup yields CDR1 SGHAT and CDR2 FQNNGV. J lost 4 bases, V lost 5 bases, and 6 bases had no gene match. The CDR3 covers 15 residues. This CDR3 is CASSTGTGRNQPQHF. DNA of the CDR3: TGTGCCAGCAGCACCGGGACAGGGAGGAATCAGCCCCAGCATTTT.

The chain joins TRBV3-1 (or the pseudogene TRBV3-2) to TRBJ1-3, with 8 bases fitting TRBD1. CDR3 size: 15 residues. Per the germline V gene, CDR1 is LGHDT and CDR2 is YNNKEL (reference sequence). With V trimmed by 4 bases and J by 0 bases, 2 bases remained unmatched. The CDR3: CASSRQGNSGNTIYF. The CDR3 DNA is TGTGCCAGCAGCCGACAGGGGAACTCTGGAAACACCATATATTTT.

The chain links TRBV7-3 to TRBJ2-1, with 9 bases that match TRBD2. J gave up 6 bases and V 3 bases, and 6 bases lay outside the gene matches. CDR1 and CDR2 from the germline V gene are SGHTA and FQGTGA. This CDR3 is 15 amino acids long. The CDR3 spells CASSFGAGGANEQFF. CDR3 nucleotide sequence: TGTGCCAGCAGCTTCGGAGCGGGGGGAGCCAATGAGCAGTTCTTC.

This clone was observed a handful of times. The gene calls are TRBV5-5 and TRBJ2-7; D might be TRBD2 (5 bases). V was trimmed by 3 bases and J by 6 bases, leaving 22 bases between them. The CDR3 is 16 amino acids. Germline V gives CDR1 SGHKS, CDR2 YYEKEE (reference sequence). DNA for the CDR3: TGTGCCAGCAGCTCGCTCGGGGAAGTTGGGTGGATCGAGCAGTACTTC. Its translation is CASSSLGEVGWIEQYF.

The rearrangement joins TRBV9 to TRBJ2-4; 13 positions agree with TRBD2. The V and J ends lost 2 bases and 6 bases, in that order; junction bases with no gene match: 5. Germline V gene lookup returns CDR1 SGDLS and CDR2 YYNGEE. The length of the CDR3 is 16 residues. The CDR3 is CASSVTSGGAGNIQYF. CDR3 in DNA: TGTGCCAGCAGCGTTACTAGCGGGGGGGCCGGAAACATTCAGTACTTC.

CDR3 loop: CAIPPHWASNTGELFF. The CDR3 bases are TGTGCCATCCCGCCGCACTGGGCAAGCAACACCGGGGAGCTGTTTTTT. The chain employs TRBV7-9 and TRBJ2-2; D is uncertain. In germline, CDR1 is SEHNR, CDR2 FQNEAQ (reference sequence). V was pared by 10 bases and J by 2 bases, with 20 bases between. The CDR3 extends over 16 amino acids.

This clone was counted once. The genes are TRBV7-2 and TRBJ1-3; no clear D. Deletions cut 6 bases from V and 0 bases from J, with 9 bases between. In germline, CDR1 is SGHTA, CDR2 FQGNSA. There are 14 residues in the CDR3. The CDR3 DNA follows: TGTGCCAGCAGTTCGAGCCGCTCTGGAAACACCATATATTTT. This translates into CASSSSRSGNTIYF.

The CDR3 sequence is CASSALGATGTQYF. The DNA for the CDR3 is TGTGCCAGTAGTGCCCTAGGGGCCACGGGGACCCAGTACTTC. J is TRBJ2-5 and V is TRBV19; the D gene is possibly TRBD1 (5 bases). Trimming left V 5 bases short and J 7 bases short, with 17 bases between. Germline V CDR1 and CDR2: LNHDA, SQIVND (reference sequence). The CDR3 has 14 residues.

The rearrangement links TRBV6-5 to TRBJ1-4, with D perhaps TRBD1 (6 bases). The CDR3 loop spans 14 amino acids. Germline CDR1 is MNHEY and CDR2 is SVGAGI. V was cut by 7 bases and J by 8 bases, with 17 bases left in between. DNA for the CDR3: TGTGCCAGCAAGTCGGGCGGGGGCTGGGAAAAACTGTTTTTT. Translated: CASKSGGGWEKLFF.

V is TRBV19 and J is TRBJ2-3; D is ambiguous. The CDR3 sequence is 13 residues long. CDR1 is LNHDA and CDR2 is SQIVND in the germline V gene (reference sequence). V dropped 6 bases and J dropped 4 bases, with 11 bases sitting between them. The CDR3 sequence: CASSLPSSDTQYF. CDR3 nucleotides: TGTGCCAGTAGCCTTCCCTCCTCAGATACGCAGTATTTT.

This clone was observed at least ten times. J is TRBJ1-1 and V is TRBV5-5, with D maybe TRBD1 (5 bases). There are 16 residues in the CDR3. CDR1 and CDR2 from the germline V gene are SGHKS and YYEKEE (reference sequence). V shed 2 bases and J shed 6 bases, with 20 bases lying between them. The CDR3: CASSLMGGPVFSEAFF. The CDR3 region has the DNA TGTGCCAGCAGCTTAATGGGGGGACCCGTGTTCTCTGAAGCTTTCTTT.

The J gene is TRBJ2-3, the V gene TRBV11-2, with TRBD2 as a possible D gene (7 bases). V lost 3 bases, J lost 4 bases, and 14 bases lay in between. CDR1 SGHAT and CDR2 FQNNGV come from the germline V gene. The CDR3 runs 15 residues. CDR3 region: CASSFTGTTSDTQYF. In nucleotides, the CDR3 is TGTGCCAGCAGCTTCACAGGGACTACCTCAGATACGCAGTATTTT.

The genes are TRBV6-2 or TRBV6-3 and TRBJ1-4; no reliable D call. Deletions cut 0 bases from V and 3 bases from J, with 8 bases between. Per the germline V gene, CDR1 is MNHEY and CDR2 is SVGEGT. The CDR3 runs to 15 residues. The CDR3 reads CASSYSFTANEKLFF. The CDR3 DNA follows: TGTGCCAGCAGTTACTCTTTTACAGCTAATGAAAAACTGTTTTTT.

The count of this clone is one. The chain has TRBV9 and TRBJ2-7; D perhaps matches TRBD1 (6 bases). V was clipped by 3 bases and J by 3 bases, with 19 bases between them. Per the germline V gene, CDR1 is SGDLS and CDR2 is YYNGEE. CDR3 length: 16 amino acids. CDR3 DNA sequence: TGTGCCAGCAGCGGCCGCGAGGGGGACGTTAGCTACGAGCAGTACTTC. Translation gives CASSGREGDVSYEQYF.

The chain combines TRBV2 with TRBJ1-5; the D is unclear. The CDR3 contains 13 residues. Trimming took 4 bases from V and 4 from J, leaving 8 bases between them. Germline V gives CDR1 SNHLY, CDR2 FYNNEI. The CDR3 loop reads CASSADWNQPQHF. The CDR3, as DNA: TGTGCCAGCAGTGCTGACTGGAATCAGCCCCAGCATTTT.